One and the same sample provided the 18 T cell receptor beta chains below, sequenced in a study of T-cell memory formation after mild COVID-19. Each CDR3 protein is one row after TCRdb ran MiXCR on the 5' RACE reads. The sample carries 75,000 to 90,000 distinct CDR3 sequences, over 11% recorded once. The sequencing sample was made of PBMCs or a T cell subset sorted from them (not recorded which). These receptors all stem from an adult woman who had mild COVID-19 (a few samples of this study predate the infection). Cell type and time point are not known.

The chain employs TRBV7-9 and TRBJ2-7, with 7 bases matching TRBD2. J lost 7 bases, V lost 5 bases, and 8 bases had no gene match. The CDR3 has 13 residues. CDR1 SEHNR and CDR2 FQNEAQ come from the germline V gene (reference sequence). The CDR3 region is CASSNGLVREQYF. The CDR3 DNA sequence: TGTGCCAGCAGCAACGGACTAGTGAGGGAGCAGTACTTC. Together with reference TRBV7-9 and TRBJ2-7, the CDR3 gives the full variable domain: DTGVSQNPRHKITKRGQNVTFRCDPISEHNRLYWYRQTLGQGPEFLTYFQNEAQLEKSRLLSDRFSAERPKGSFSTLEIQRTEQGDSAMYLCASSNGLVREQYFGPGTRLTVT.

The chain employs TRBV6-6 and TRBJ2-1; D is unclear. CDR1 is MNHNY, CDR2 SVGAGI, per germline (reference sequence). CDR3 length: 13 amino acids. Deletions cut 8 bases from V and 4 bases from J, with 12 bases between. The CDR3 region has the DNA TGTGCCAGCGGCACAGACCCTTACAATGAGCAGTTCTTC. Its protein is CASGTDPYNEQFF.

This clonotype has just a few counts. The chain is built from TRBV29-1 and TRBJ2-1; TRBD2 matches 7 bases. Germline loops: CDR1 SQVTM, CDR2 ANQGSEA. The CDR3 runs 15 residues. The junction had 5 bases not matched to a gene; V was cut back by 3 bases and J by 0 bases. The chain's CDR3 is CSVEGAGISYNEQFF. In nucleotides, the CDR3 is TGCAGCGTTGAGGGAGCGGGAATCTCCTACAATGAGCAGTTCTTC.

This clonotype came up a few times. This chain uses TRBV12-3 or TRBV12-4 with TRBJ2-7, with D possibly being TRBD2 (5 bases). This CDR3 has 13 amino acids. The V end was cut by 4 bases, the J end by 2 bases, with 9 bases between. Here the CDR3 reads CASSSAETYEQYF. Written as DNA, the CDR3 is TGTGCCAGCAGTTCAGCGGAGACCTACGAGCAGTACTTC.

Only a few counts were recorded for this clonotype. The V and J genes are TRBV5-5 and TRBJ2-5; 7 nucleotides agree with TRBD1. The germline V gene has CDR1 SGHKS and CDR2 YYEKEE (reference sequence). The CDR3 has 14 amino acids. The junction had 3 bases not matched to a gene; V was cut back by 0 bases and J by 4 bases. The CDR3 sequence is CASSLGGQVETQYF. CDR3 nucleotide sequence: TGTGCCAGCAGCTTGGGAGGACAGGTAGAGACCCAGTACTTC. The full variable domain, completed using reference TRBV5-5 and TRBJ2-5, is DAGVTQSPTHLIKTRGQQVTLRCSPISGHKSVSWYQQVLGQGPQFIFQYYEKEERGRGNFPDRFSARQFPNYSSELNVNALLLGDSALYLCASSLGGQVETQYFGPGTRLLVL.

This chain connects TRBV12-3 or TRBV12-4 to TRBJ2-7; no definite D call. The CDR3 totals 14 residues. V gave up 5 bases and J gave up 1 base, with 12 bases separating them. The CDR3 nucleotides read TGTGCCAGCAGTGCCCCTCGACGGTCCTACGAGCAGTACTTC. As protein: CASSAPRRSYEQYF.

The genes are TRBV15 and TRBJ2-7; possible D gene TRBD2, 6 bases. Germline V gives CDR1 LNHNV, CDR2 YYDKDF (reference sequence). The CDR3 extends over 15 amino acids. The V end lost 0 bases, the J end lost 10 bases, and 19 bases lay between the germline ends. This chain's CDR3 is CATSRDPGGQVEQYF. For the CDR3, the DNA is TGTGCCACCAGCAGAGATCCCGGGGGTCAGGTGGAACAGTACTTC.

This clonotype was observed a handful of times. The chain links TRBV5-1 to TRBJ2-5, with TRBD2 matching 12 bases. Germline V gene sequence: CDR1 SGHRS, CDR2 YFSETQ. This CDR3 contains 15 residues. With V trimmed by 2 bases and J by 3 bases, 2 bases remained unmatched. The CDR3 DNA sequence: TGCGCCAGCAGCTTTTGGACTAGCGGGGAAGAGACCCAGTACTTC. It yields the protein CASSFWTSGEETQYF.

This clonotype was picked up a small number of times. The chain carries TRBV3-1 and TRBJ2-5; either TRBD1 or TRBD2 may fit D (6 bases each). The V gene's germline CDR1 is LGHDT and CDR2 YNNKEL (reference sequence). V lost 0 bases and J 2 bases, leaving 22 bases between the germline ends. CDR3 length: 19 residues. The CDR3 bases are TGTGCCAGCAGCCAAGAAGGCTATCGGGAAAGGGGGGAGCAAGAGACCCAGTACTTC. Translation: CASSQEGYRERGEQETQYF.

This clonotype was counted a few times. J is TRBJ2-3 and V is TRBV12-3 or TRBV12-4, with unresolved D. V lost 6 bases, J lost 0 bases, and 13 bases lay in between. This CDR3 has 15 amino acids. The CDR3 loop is CASSPTTYSTDTQYF. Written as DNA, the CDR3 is TGTGCCAGCAGCCCCACGACATATAGCACAGATACGCAGTATTTT.

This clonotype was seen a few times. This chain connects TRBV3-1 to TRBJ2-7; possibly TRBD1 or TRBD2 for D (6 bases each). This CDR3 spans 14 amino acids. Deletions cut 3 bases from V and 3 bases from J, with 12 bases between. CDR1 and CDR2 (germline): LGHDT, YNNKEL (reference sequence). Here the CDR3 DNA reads TGTGCCAGCAGCCATGGGGGGCTTGACTACGAGCAGTACTTC. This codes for CASSHGGLDYEQYF.

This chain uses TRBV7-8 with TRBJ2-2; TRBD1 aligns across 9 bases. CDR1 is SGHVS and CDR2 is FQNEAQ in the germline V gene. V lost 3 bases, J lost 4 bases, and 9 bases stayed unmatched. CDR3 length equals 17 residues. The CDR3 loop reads CASSFPGTGSFTGELFF. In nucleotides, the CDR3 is TGTGCCAGCAGCTTTCCCGGGACAGGGAGCTTCACCGGGGAGCTGTTTTTT.

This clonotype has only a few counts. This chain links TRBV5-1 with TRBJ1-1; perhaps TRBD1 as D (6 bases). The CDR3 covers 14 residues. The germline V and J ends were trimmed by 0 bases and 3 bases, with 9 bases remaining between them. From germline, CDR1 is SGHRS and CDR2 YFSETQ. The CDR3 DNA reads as TGCGCCAGCAGCTTGGGGACAGATGACACTGAAGCTTTCTTT. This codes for CASSLGTDDTEAFF. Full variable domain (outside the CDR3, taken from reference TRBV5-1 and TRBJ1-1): KAGVTQTPRYLIKTRGQQVTLSCSPISGHRSVSWYQQTPGQGLQFLFEYFSETQRNKGNFPGRFSGRQFSNSRSEMNVSTLELGDSALYLCASSLGTDDTEAFFGQGTRLTVV.

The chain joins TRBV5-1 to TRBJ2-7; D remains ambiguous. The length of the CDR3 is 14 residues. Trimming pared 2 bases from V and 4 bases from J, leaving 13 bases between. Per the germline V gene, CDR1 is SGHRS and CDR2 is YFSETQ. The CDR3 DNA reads TGCGCCAGCAGCTTCGCCCACAGCGTGTACGAGCAGTACTTC. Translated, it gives CASSFAHSVYEQYF. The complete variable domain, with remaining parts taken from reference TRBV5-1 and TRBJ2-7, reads KAGVTQTPRYLIKTRGQQVTLSCSPISGHRSVSWYQQTPGQGLQFLFEYFSETQRNKGNFPGRFSGRQFSNSRSEMNVSTLELGDSALYLCASSFAHSVYEQYFGPGTRLTVT.

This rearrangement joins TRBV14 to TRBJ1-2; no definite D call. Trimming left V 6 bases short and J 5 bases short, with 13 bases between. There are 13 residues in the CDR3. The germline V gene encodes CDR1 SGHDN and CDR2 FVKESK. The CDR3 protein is CASSPGLSYGYTF. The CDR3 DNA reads TGTGCCAGCAGTCCGGGATTAAGTTATGGCTACACCTTC.

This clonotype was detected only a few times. CDR3 coding DNA: TGTGCCAGCAGCCAAGATGGGAGAAAGGAGTACTTC. Residues: CASSQDGRKEYF. The chain uses TRBV4-2 and TRBJ2-7, with a tentative D call TRBD2 (5 bases). The CDR3 is made up of 12 amino acids. Trimming cost V 0 bases and J 11 bases, with 11 bases left between them. Germline V lookup: CDR1 LGHNA, CDR2 YNFKEQ.

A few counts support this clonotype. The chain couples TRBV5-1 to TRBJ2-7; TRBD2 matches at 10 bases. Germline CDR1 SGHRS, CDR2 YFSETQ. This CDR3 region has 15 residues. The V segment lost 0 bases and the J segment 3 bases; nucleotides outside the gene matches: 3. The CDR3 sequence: CASSLETSGFYEQYF. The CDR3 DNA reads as TGCGCCAGCAGCTTGGAGACTAGCGGGTTCTACGAGCAGTACTTC. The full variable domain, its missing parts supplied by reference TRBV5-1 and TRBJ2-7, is KAGVTQTPRYLIKTRGQQVTLSCSPISGHRSVSWYQQTPGQGLQFLFEYFSETQRNKGNFPGRFSGRQFSNSRSEMNVSTLELGDSALYLCASSLETSGFYEQYFGPGTRLTVT.

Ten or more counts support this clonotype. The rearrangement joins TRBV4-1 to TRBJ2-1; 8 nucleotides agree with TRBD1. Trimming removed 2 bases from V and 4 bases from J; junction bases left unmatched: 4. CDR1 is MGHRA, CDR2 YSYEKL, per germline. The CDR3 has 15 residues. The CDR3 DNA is TGCGCCAGCAGCCAACCCGGGACAGGATACAATGAGCAGTTCTTC. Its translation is CASSQPGTGYNEQFF.